This passage covers 2 T cell receptor beta chains from one sample sequenced in a study of blood T cells in healthy people across ages. A second PCR, run for about 7 to 11 cycles, used a sample-barcoded 5' primer plus a J-beta primer mix. TCRdb analysed the 5' RACE reads with MiXCR anew, one entry per CDR3 protein. This table has about 770,000 distinct CDR3 sequences, around 45% appearing once. The sequenced sample consisted of blood. The source is a man aged 55-75 years in good health.

This clonotype was seen a few times. The CDR3 DNA reads as TGTGCCAGCAGCTTAGGTAGCGGGGCAGATACGCAGTATTTT. It codes for CASSLGSGADTQYF. This chain joins TRBV7-2 and TRBJ2-3, with 8 bases aligning to TRBD2. CDR1 is SGHTA, CDR2 FQGNSA, per germline. The CDR3 totals 14 residues. The V and J ends lost 1 base and 4 bases, in that order; junction bases with no gene match: 1.

The rearrangement uses TRBV27 and TRBJ1-1; D unclear. CDR1 and CDR2 (germline): MNHEY, SMNVEV (reference sequence). The CDR3 has 13 amino acids. Deletions cut 5 bases from V and 4 bases from J, with 11 bases between. As DNA, the CDR3 is TGTGCCAGCAGTCCGTTAGAGAGCACTGAAGCTTTCTTT. Translation gives CASSPLESTEAFF.